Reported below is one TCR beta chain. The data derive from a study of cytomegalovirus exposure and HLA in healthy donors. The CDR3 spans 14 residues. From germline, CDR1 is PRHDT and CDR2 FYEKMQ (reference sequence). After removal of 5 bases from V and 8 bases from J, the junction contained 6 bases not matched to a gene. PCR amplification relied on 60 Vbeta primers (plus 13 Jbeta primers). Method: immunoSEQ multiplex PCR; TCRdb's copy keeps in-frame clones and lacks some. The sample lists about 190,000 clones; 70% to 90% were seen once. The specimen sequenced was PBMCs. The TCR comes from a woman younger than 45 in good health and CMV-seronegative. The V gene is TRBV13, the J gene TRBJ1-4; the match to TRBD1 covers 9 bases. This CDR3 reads CASSRWTGVEKLFF. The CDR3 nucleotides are TGTGCCAGCAGCCGATGGACAGGGGTCGAAAAACTGTTTTTT. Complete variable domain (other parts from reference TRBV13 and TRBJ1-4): AAGVIQSPRHLIKEKRETATLKCYPIPRHDTVYWYQQGPGQDPQFLISFYEKMQSDKGSIPDRFSAQQFSDYHSELNMSSLELGDSALYFCASSRWTGVEKLFFGSGTQLSVL.